This note documents a single T cell receptor (beta chain) sequence. Its antigen is not known. The CDR3 covers 11 residues. Germline V gives CDR1 SQVTM, CDR2 ANQGSEA. V lost 4 bases to trimming and J lost 6 bases, with 9 bases between them. The data are from a study of graft-versus-host responses after intestinal transplantation. Overall study context: Every one of the recipients received anti-thymocyte globulin induction and afterwards took tacrolimus and steroids for about 3 years.

Points from the study as a whole: GvH clones were identified in recipient marrow, with some first appearing in ileum or blood. Allografts of patients with graft-donor T cell macrochimerism showed high graft-versus-host to host-versus-graft clone ratios.

Generated by immunoSEQ multiplex PCR, the TCRdb table keeps only in-frame clones and is missing some. Of 84,000 or so clones listed, 90% to 95% were seen once; the top ten hold approximately 1.1%. The clonotype was recovered from a human donor who was the organ donor for an intestinal transplant. V is TRBV29-1 and J is TRBJ1-1, with D unresolved. Material: unstimulated CD8+ T cells sorted from spleen or lymph node cells, obtained before transplant. The CDR3 coding sequence is TGCAGCGTTGCAAGAGGCCCTGAAGCTTTCTTT. Translation gives CSVARGPEAFF.